This T cell receptor beta chain was captured by sequencing in a study of identical twins. Study outcomes and limitations: Part of the zero-insertion signal could reflect confounding by invariant MAIT and iNKT cells.

This clonotype was observed many times. What it recognizes is unknown. TCRdb processed the 5' RACE reads anew with MiXCR; each CDR3 protein has one entry. There are hundreds of thousands of distinct CDR3 sequences in the sample; approximately 22% occur only once, and 4% to 5.5% lies in the top ten. The same sample was also used in a study of T cells expressing NK-cell markers.

This receptor was identified in a woman between 18 and 29 years old in good health. Sequenced input: PBMCs.

CDR3 protein: CASSRLAGAYEQYF. In nucleotides, the CDR3 is TGTGCCAGCAGCAGACTAGCGGGGGCCTACGAGCAGTACTTC. The rearrangement links TRBV3-1 to TRBJ2-7; 12 nucleotides align to TRBD2. The junction had 1 base not matched to a gene; V was cut back by 5 bases and J by 2 bases. Germline loops: CDR1 LGHDT, CDR2 YNNKEL (reference sequence). The CDR3 has 14 residues.